These 27 T cell receptor beta chains were sequenced from one sample in a study of T cell responses to AZD1222 COVID-19 vaccine. The assay was immunoSEQ multiplex PCR, and TCRdb's table has in-frame clones only and misses some. Here the sample spans about 160,000 clones, under 95% being singletons. Sequencing used peripheral blood, obtained 28 days after the second AZD1222 dose. The receptors come from an adult who received the AZD1222 COVID-19 vaccine.

This clone has just one count. The chain couples TRBV5-1 to TRBJ2-3, with 12 bases aligning to TRBD2. With V trimmed by 1 base and J by 2 bases, 2 bases remained unmatched. Per the germline V gene, CDR1 is SGHRS and CDR2 is YFSETQ. This CDR3 has 16 residues. CDR3 DNA: TGCGCCAGCAGCTTGACTAGCGGGAGGTTCACAGATACGCAGTATTTT. As protein: CASSLTSGRFTDTQYF.

The chain has TRBV6-2 or TRBV6-3 and TRBJ2-2; perhaps D is TRBD1 or TRBD2 (5 bases each). This CDR3 is 15 amino acids long. CDR1 is MNHEY, CDR2 SVGEGT, per germline. V was cut by 3 bases and J by 2 bases, with 10 bases left in between. The CDR3 DNA follows: TGTGCCAGCAGTTATTCAGGGAGAAACACCGGGGAGCTGTTTTTT. The encoded protein is CASSYSGRNTGELFF.

This sequence joins TRBV3-1 (or the pseudogene TRBV3-2) and TRBJ2-5; 9 bases align to TRBD1. The junction had 10 bases not matched to a gene; V was cut back by 4 bases and J by 4 bases. Germline-derived CDR1 and CDR2 are LGHDT and YNNKEL (reference sequence). This CDR3 is 16 amino acids long. The CDR3 region is CASSRGRDRVLETQYF. The CDR3 coding sequence is TGTGCCAGCAGCCGCGGCCGGGACAGGGTATTAGAGACCCAGTACTTC.

V usage is TRBV18 and J usage is TRBJ2-1, with D possibly TRBD1 on 5 matching bases. V was clipped by 4 bases and J by 4 bases, with 8 bases between them. Germline V CDR1 and CDR2: KGHSH, LQKENI. The CDR3 is made up of 13 amino acids. The CDR3 sequence: CASSRGRYNEQFF. CDR3 DNA: TGTGCCAGCTCACGGGGCAGATACAATGAGCAGTTCTTC.

This clone showed up just once. V usage is TRBV10-1 and J usage is TRBJ2-1; 12 bases align to TRBD1. There are 16 residues in the CDR3. V gave up 7 bases and J gave up 6 bases; unmatched junction bases: 10. The germline gives CDR1 WNHNN, CDR2 SYGVQD (reference sequence). The CDR3 sequence: CASNPSGQGARNEQFF. For the CDR3, the DNA is TGCGCCAGCAACCCGTCGGGACAGGGGGCCCGCAATGAGCAGTTCTTC.

V gene TRBV29-1 combines with J gene TRBJ2-6; D perhaps matches TRBD2 (6 bases). Germline assignment: CDR1 SQVTM and CDR2 ANQGSEA. The CDR3 has 15 residues. The V and J ends lost 4 bases and 0 bases respectively, with 10 bases between them. The CDR3: CSVAGLSSGANVLTF. The CDR3 nucleotides are TGCAGCGTTGCGGGACTCTCCTCTGGGGCCAACGTCCTGACTTTC.

This clone was detected only once. The genes are TRBV9 and TRBJ2-5; 7 bases are a match to TRBD1. The CDR3 loop spans 14 amino acids. V gave up 0 bases and J gave up 5 bases; unmatched junction bases: 4. Germline CDR1 reads SGDLS; CDR2 reads YYNGEE. DNA of the CDR3: TGTGCCAGCAGCGTAGCTGAGGGGGCGGAGACCCAGTACTTC. Translation: CASSVAEGAETQYF.

The gene calls are TRBV5-6 and TRBJ1-1, with D perhaps TRBD1 (6 bases). The germline V gene has CDR1 SGHDT and CDR2 YYEEEE. V was pared by 4 bases and J by 6 bases, with 19 bases between. The length of the CDR3 is 15 residues. The CDR3 is CASSPLGGPGSEAFF. The CDR3 DNA reads TGTGCCAGCAGCCCTTTGGGGGGGCCAGGTTCTGAAGCTTTCTTT.

The genes are TRBV10-1 and TRBJ2-7; D not resolved. The CDR3 spans 11 residues. The V gene lost 6 bases and the J gene lost 3 bases, with 6 bases spanning the gap. Germline V gene lookup returns CDR1 WNHNN and CDR2 SYGVQD (reference sequence). CDR3 DNA: TGCGCCAGCAGCAACTTCTACGAGCAGTACTTC. The encoded protein is CASSNFYEQYF.

V gene TRBV30 combines with J gene TRBJ2-5; the match to TRBD2 covers 8 bases. This CDR3 contains 14 residues. V shed 2 bases and J 4 bases; nucleotides not matched to a gene: 6. CDR1 and CDR2 from the germline V gene are GTSNPN and SVGIG (reference sequence). The chain's CDR3 is CAWSSGLAGETQYF. CDR3 coding DNA: TGTGCCTGGAGTTCGGGCCTAGCGGGAGAGACCCAGTACTTC. Using reference TRBV30 and TRBJ2-5 for the parts outside the CDR3, the full variable domain is SQTIHQWPATLVQPVGSPLSLECTVEGTSNPNLYWYRQAAGRGLQLLFYSVGIGQISSEVPQNLSASRPQDRQFILSSKKLLLSDSGFYLCAWSSGLAGETQYFGPGTRLLVL.

This clone was observed once. V gene TRBV6-5 combines with J gene TRBJ2-1, with D tentatively TRBD2 (5 bases). The CDR3 is made up of 16 amino acids. The V and J ends lost 0 bases and 0 bases respectively, with 9 bases between them. The germline CDR1 and CDR2 sequences are MNHEY and SVGAGI. The CDR3: CASSYSGGGSYNEQFF. DNA for the CDR3: TGTGCCAGCAGTTACTCTGGAGGAGGCTCCTACAATGAGCAGTTCTTC.

The chain links TRBV19 to TRBJ1-3; D is ambiguous. The ends were cut back, 6 bases at V and 2 bases at J, with 14 bases in the middle. Germline-derived CDR1 and CDR2 are LNHDA and SQIVND (reference sequence). The CDR3 totals 15 residues. Written as DNA, the CDR3 is TGTGCCAGTAGGCAACAGCAAAAAGCTGGAAACACCATATATTTT. Its translation: CASRQQQKAGNTIYF.

This chain uses TRBV18 with TRBJ1-4, with a weak D call TRBD1 (6 bases). Germline V gives CDR1 KGHSH, CDR2 LQKENI. The V and J ends lost 2 bases and 4 bases respectively, with 11 bases between them. This CDR3 has 15 residues. Written as DNA, the CDR3 is TGTGCCAGCTCACCATTGGACAGTGATAATGAAAAACTGTTTTTT. It codes for CASSPLDSDNEKLFF. The variable domain in full, completed from reference TRBV18 and TRBJ1-4, reads NAGVMQNPRHLVRRRGQEARLRCSPMKGHSHVYWYRQLPEEGLKFMVYLQKENIIDESGMPKERFSAEFPKEGPSILRIQQVVRGDSAAYFCASSPLDSDNEKLFFGSGTQLSVL.

CDR3 protein: CASSFWTGKDRGPYGYTF. In DNA, the CDR3 is TGTGCCAGCAGCTTCTGGACCGGAAAGGACAGGGGGCCCTATGGCTACACCTTC. This rearrangement joins TRBV7-9 to TRBJ1-2; 11 positions agree with TRBD1. The CDR3 totals 18 residues. Germline loops: CDR1 SEHNR, CDR2 FQNEAQ (reference sequence). After removal of 3 bases from V and 4 bases from J, the junction contained 13 bases not matched to a gene.

The CDR3 reads CASSLVQGVGVTEAFF. In DNA form, the CDR3 reads TGCGCCAGCAGCTTGGTGCAGGGGGTTGGAGTCACTGAAGCTTTCTTT. This sequence joins TRBV5-1 and TRBJ1-1, with 7 bases identical to TRBD1. V shed 0 bases, J shed 4 bases, and the junction held 9 bases outside the gene matches. The CDR3 has 16 amino acids. Germline V gives CDR1 SGHRS, CDR2 YFSETQ.

The chain combines TRBV5-1 with TRBJ1-4; no clear D. This CDR3 has 15 residues. V gave up 0 bases and J gave up 1 base, with 7 bases separating them. Germline V gives CDR1 SGHRS, CDR2 YFSETQ. CDR3: CASSLEGRTNEKLFF. The CDR3 DNA follows: TGCGCCAGCAGCTTGGAGGGCAGAACTAATGAAAAACTGTTTTTT.

The chain uses TRBV29-1 and TRBJ1-5, with 7 bases fitting TRBD1. Germline CDR1 SQVTM, CDR2 ANQGSEA. J gave up 5 bases and V 7 bases, and 14 bases lay outside the gene matches. The CDR3 runs to 15 residues. In DNA form, the CDR3 reads TGCAGCGCCACGATCGGGACAGTGGGCGATCAGCCCCAGCATTTT. Protein product: CSATIGTVGDQPQHF.

To note about this clone: Within the sample, other DNA sequences also encode this same CDR3. Written as DNA, the CDR3 is TGTGCCAGCAGCCCTCCGGGAGGGTACAATGAGCAGTTCTTC. As protein: CASSPPGGYNEQFF. The chain carries TRBV7-2 and TRBJ2-1, with 8 bases that match TRBD2. Germline assignment: CDR1 SGHTA and CDR2 FQGNSA. The CDR3 sequence is 14 residues long. After removal of 5 bases from V and 4 bases from J, the junction contained 4 bases not matched to a gene.

The chain links TRBV19 to TRBJ2-5; D is ambiguous. Trimming removed 3 bases from V and 1 base from J, with 6 bases in between. CDR1 is LNHDA, CDR2 SQIVND, per germline (reference sequence). The CDR3 is 13 amino acids. CDR3 protein: CASSIVGQETQYF. CDR3 bases: TGTGCCAGTAGTATTGTGGGCCAAGAGACCCAGTACTTC.

The chain recombines TRBV11-2 with TRBJ2-2, with D possibly matching TRBD2 (6 bases). Trimming left V 5 bases short and J 9 bases short, with 13 bases between. Looked up from germline, CDR1 is SGHAT and CDR2 is FQNNGV. CDR3 length: 13 residues. CDR3 bases: TGTGCCAGCAGCCACGGGACTTCCCGGGAGCTGTTTTTT. This translates into CASSHGTSRELFF. Full variable domain (rest looked up from reference TRBV11-2 and TRBJ2-2): EAGVAQSPRYKIIEKRQSVAFWCNPISGHATLYWYQQILGQGPKLLIQFQNNGVVDDSQLPKDRFSAERLKGVDSTLKIQPAKLEDSAVYLCASSHGTSRELFFGEGSRLTVL.

V gene TRBV2 combines with J gene TRBJ2-3, with TRBD1 identical over 8 bases. This CDR3 contains 17 residues. Losses at the gene ends were 5 bases for V and 2 bases for J; bases not matched to a gene: 12. Germline V gene sequence: CDR1 SNHLY, CDR2 FYNNEI. The CDR3 region is CASSWTGSGSATDTQYF. DNA of the CDR3: TGTGCCAGCAGTTGGACAGGGAGTGGGAGCGCCACAGATACGCAGTATTTT.

The chain couples TRBV10-1 to TRBJ2-2; the D is unclear. Trimming pared 6 bases from V and 5 bases from J, leaving 4 bases between. The CDR3 runs to 11 residues. Per the germline V gene, CDR1 is WNHNN and CDR2 is SYGVQD (reference sequence). The chain's CDR3 is CASSSTGELFF. The CDR3 DNA follows: TGCGCCAGCAGCAGTACCGGGGAGCTGTTTTTT.

CDR3 sequence: CAISETALGPPQHF. The CDR3 DNA sequence: TGTGCCATCAGTGAGACAGCCCTCGGACCGCCCCAGCATTTT. The rearrangement links TRBV10-3 to TRBJ1-5; D ambiguous. Germline CDR1 reads ENHRY; CDR2 reads SYGVKD. The CDR3 has 14 amino acids. V was trimmed by 2 bases and J by 9 bases, leaving 14 bases between them.

Written as DNA, the CDR3 is TGTGCCAGCAGTCTAGCATATAGCACAGATACGCAGTATTTT. Amino acid sequence: CASSLAYSTDTQYF. The chain recombines TRBV11-1 with TRBJ2-3; maybe TRBD2 (5 bases). The germline V gene encodes CDR1 SGHAT and CDR2 FQDESV (reference sequence). The CDR3 is 14 amino acids. V lost 6 bases, J lost 0 bases, and 10 bases lay in between.

The chain employs TRBV7-2 and TRBJ2-7; no reliable D call. Per germline, CDR1 SGHTA and CDR2 FQGNSA. Trimming left V 5 bases short and J 0 bases short, with 14 bases between. The CDR3 is 15 amino acids. The CDR3 protein is CASSRDPGGSYEQYF. CDR3 nucleotide sequence: TGTGCCAGCAGCCGCGACCCCGGCGGCTCCTACGAGCAGTACTTC.

The chain carries TRBV7-9 and TRBJ2-5; TRBD2 agrees at 8 bases. CDR1 is SEHNR and CDR2 is FQNEAQ in the germline V gene (reference sequence). After removal of 4 bases from V and 4 bases from J, the junction contained 20 bases not matched to a gene. CDR3 size: 19 residues. CDR3 residues: CASSSPQYRPGTSPETQYF. CDR3 coding DNA: TGTGCCAGCAGCTCTCCTCAATATCGTCCCGGGACTAGTCCAGAGACCCAGTACTTC.

The V and J genes are TRBV11-1 and TRBJ2-2; 13 nucleotides line up with TRBD2. This CDR3 region has 15 residues. V dropped 5 bases and J dropped 6; count of bases not matched to a gene: 3. CDR1 is SGHAT, CDR2 FQDESV, per germline (reference sequence). CDR3 coding DNA: TGTGCCAGCAGCCTAGGACTAGCGGGAGCCGGGGAGCTGTTTTTT. Its translation: CASSLGLAGAGELFF.